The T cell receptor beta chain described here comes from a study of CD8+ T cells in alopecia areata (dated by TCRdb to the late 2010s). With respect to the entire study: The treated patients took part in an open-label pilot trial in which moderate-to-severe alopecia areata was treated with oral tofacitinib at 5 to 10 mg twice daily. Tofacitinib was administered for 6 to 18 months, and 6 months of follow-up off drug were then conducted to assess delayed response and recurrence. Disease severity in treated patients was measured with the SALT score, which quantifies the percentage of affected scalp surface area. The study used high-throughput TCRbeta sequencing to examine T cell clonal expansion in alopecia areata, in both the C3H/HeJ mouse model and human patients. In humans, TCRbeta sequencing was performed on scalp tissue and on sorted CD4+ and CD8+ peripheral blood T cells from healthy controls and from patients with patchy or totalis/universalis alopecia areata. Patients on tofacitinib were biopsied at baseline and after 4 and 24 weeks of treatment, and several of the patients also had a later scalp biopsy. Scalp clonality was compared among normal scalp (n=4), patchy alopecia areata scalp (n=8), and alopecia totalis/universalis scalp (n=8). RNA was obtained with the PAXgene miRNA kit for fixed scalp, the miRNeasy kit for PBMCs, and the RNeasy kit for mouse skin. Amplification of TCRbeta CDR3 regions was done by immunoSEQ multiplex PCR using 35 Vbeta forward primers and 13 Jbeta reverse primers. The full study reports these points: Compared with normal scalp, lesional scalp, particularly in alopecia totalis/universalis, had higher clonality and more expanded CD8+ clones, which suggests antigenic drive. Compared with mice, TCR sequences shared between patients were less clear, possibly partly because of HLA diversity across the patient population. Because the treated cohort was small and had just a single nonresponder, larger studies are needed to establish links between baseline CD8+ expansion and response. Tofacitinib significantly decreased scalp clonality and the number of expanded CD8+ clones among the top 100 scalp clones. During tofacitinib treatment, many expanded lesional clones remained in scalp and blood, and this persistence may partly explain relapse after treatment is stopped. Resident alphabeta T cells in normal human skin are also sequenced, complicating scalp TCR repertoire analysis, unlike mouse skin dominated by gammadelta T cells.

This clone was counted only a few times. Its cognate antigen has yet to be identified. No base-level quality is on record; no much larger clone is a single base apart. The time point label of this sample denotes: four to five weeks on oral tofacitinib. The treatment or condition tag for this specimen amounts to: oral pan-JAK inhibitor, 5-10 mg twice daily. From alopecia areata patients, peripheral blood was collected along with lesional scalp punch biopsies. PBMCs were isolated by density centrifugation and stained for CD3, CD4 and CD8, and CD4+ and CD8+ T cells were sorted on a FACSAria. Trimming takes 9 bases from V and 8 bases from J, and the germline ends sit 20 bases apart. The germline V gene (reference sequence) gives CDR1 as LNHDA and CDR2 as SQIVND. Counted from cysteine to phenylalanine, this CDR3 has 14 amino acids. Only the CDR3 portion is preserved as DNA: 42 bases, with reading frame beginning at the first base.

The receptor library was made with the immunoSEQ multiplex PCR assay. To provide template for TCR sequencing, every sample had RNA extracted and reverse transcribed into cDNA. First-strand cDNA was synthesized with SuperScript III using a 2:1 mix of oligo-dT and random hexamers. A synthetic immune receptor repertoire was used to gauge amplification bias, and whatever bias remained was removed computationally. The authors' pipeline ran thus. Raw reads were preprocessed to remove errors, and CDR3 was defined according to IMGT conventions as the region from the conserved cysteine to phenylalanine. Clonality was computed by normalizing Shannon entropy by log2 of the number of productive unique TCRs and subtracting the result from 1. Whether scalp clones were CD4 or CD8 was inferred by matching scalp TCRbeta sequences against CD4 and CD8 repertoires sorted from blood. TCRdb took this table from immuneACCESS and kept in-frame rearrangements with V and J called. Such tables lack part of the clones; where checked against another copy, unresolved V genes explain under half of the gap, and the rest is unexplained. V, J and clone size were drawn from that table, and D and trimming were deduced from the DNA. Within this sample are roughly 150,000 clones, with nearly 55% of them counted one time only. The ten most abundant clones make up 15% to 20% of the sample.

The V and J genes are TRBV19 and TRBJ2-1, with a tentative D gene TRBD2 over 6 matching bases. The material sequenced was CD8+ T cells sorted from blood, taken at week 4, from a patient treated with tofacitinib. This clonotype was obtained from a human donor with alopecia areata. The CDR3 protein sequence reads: CASLLIGGGDEQFF. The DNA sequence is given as TGTGCCAGCTTATTAATTGGCGGCGGGGATGAGCAGTTCTTC. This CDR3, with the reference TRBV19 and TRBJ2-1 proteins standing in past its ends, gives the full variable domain DGGITQSPKYLFRKEGQNVTLSCEQNLNHDAMYWYRQDPGQGLRLIYYSQIVNDFQKGDIAEGYSVSREKKESFPLTVTSAQKNPTAFYLCASLLIGGGDEQFFGPGTRLTVL.